The 4 T cell receptor beta chains below were found in one sample sequenced in a study of a mutant IDH1 vaccine in newly diagnosed glioma. Only in-frame clones appear in the TCRdb table, and some are missing; sequencing was by immunoSEQ multiplex PCR. The sample contains 12,000 or so clones, roughly 84% of which appear only once. These receptors have no identified antigens. This sample's time point: week 5, during vaccination. Every vaccine dose comprised 300 ug of mutant IDH1 20-mer peptide plus topical imiquimod. Source: PBMCs, taken from a glioma patient whose treatment included an IDH1 peptide vaccine. Every receptor here comes from a woman aged 40 to 49 with glioma. Some clones in this sample may be carry-over from other donors' samples.

This chain links TRBV7-8 with TRBJ1-1, with D uncertain. V lost 2 bases to trimming and J lost 1 base, with 11 bases between them. Germline CDR1 is SGHVS and CDR2 is FQNEAQ. The CDR3 spans 15 residues. The CDR3 DNA is TGTGCCAGCAGCTTAACCGAAGAGGGGAACACTGAAGCTTTCTTT. This sequence encodes CASSLTEEGNTEAFF.

This clone was seen a single time. The chain combines TRBV30 with TRBJ2-3; 7 bases agree with TRBD2. The V segment lost 0 bases and the J segment 2 bases; nucleotides outside the gene matches: 5. Germline-derived CDR1 and CDR2 are GTSNPN and SVGIG (reference sequence). This CDR3 region has 15 residues. CDR3 nucleotides: TGTGCCTGGAGTGTACAGGCGGGGGTCACAGATACGCAGTATTTT. Protein product: CAWSVQAGVTDTQYF.

The chain couples TRBV14 to TRBJ2-1; the match to TRBD2 covers 11 bases. This CDR3 has 16 residues. Trimming at V came to 4 bases and at J to 3 bases, leaving 5 bases not matched to a gene. Germline CDR1 and CDR2: SGHDN and FVKESK. The CDR3 loop is CASSLTSGDIYNEQFF. CDR3 nucleotide sequence: TGTGCCAGCAGCCTGACTAGCGGGGATATCTACAATGAGCAGTTCTTC.

The chain is built from TRBV5-3 and TRBJ2-5; TRBD1 matches at 7 bases. TRBV5-3 is known as an ORF, though its function is uncertain. The length of the CDR3 is 13 residues. Trimming took 4 bases from V and 2 from J; bases not matched to a gene: 2. The CDR3 loop is CARSHRGQETQYF. In DNA form, the CDR3 reads TGTGCCAGAAGCCACAGGGGACAAGAGACCCAGTACTTC.